What follows describes a single TCR beta chain. This entry is derived from a study of CD8+ T cells in alopecia areata. Sequencing relied on a cDNA template that was reverse transcribed from extracted RNA. Clones were sequenced by immunoSEQ multiplex PCR, and TCRdb holds only the in-frame ones, with some missing. Of roughly 150,000 clones listed, around 55% are singletons. Germline V gene data show CDR1 as SGHRS and CDR2 as YFSETQ. J gave up 6 bases and V 4 bases, and 12 bases lay outside the gene matches. This CDR3 has 16 amino acids. This receptor was identified in a human donor with alopecia areata. V usage is TRBV5-1 and J usage is TRBJ2-2; 7 bases are shared with TRBD1. The input for sequencing was CD8+ T cells sorted from blood, taken at week 0. The CDR3 DNA follows: TGCGCCAGCAGCCAACCGGGACAGTTGGTCTCCGGGGAGCTGTTTTTT. Its translation is CASSQPGQLVSGELFF.